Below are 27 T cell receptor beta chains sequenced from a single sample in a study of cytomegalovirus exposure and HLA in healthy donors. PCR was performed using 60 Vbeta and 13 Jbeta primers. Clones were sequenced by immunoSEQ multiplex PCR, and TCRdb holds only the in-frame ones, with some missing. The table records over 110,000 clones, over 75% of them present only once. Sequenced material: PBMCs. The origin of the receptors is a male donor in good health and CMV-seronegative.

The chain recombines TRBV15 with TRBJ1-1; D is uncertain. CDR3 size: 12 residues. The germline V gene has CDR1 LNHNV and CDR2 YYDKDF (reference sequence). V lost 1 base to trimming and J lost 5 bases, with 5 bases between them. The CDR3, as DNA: TGTGCCACCAGCAGAGGAGGGACTGAAGCTTTCTTT. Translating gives CATSRGGTEAFF.

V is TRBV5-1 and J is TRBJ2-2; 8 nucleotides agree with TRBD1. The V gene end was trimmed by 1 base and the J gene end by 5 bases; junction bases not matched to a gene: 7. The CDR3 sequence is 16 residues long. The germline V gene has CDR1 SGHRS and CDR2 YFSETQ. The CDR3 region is CASSLFDRGGTGELFF. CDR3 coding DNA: TGCGCCAGCAGCTTGTTCGACAGGGGAGGAACCGGGGAGCTGTTTTTT. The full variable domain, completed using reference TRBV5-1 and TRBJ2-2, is KAGVTQTPRYLIKTRGQQVTLSCSPISGHRSVSWYQQTPGQGLQFLFEYFSETQRNKGNFPGRFSGRQFSNSRSEMNVSTLELGDSALYLCASSLFDRGGTGELFFGEGSRLTVL.

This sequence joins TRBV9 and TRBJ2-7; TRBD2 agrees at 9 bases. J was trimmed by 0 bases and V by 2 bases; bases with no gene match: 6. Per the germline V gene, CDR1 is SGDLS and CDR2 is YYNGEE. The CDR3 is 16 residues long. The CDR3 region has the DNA TGTGCCAGCAGCGTGGGACTAGCCGAATTCTCCTACGAGCAGTACTTC. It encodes CASSVGLAEFSYEQYF. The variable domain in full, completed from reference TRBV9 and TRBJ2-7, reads DSGVTQTPKHLITATGQRVTLRCSPRSGDLSVYWYQQSLDQGLQFLIQYYNGEERAKGNILERFSAQQFPDLHSELNLSSLELGDSALYFCASSVGLAEFSYEQYFGPGTRLTVT.

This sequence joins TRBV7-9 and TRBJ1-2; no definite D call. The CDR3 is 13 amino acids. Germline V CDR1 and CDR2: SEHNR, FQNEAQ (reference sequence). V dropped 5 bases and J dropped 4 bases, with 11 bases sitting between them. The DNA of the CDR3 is TGTGCCAGCAGCGAATATGGGAGCTATGGCTACACCTTC. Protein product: CASSEYGSYGYTF.

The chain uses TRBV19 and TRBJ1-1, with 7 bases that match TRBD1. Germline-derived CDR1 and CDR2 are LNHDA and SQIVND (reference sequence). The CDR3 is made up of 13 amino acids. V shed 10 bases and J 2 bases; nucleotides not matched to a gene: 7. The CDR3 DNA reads TGTGCCACCTCGGACAGGCAAAACACTGAAGCTTTCTTT. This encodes CATSDRQNTEAFF.

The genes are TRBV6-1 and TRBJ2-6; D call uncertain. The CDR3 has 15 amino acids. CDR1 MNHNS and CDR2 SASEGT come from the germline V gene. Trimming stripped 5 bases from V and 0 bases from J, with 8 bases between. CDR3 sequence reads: CASSPRNSGANVLTF. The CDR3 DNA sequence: TGTGCCAGCAGTCCGAGAAACTCTGGGGCCAACGTCCTGACTTTC.

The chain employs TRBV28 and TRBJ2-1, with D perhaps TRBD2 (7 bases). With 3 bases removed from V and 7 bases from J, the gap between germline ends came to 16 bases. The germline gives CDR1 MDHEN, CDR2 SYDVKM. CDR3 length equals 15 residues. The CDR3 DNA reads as TGTGCCAGCAGTTTTAACGGGGGGCGTGTGAATGAGCAGTTCTTC. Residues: CASSFNGGRVNEQFF.

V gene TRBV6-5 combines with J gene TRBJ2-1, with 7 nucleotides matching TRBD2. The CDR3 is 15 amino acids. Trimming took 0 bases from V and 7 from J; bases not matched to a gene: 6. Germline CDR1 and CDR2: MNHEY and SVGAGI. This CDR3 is CASSYSALAENEQFF. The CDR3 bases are TGTGCCAGCAGTTACTCGGCTCTAGCGGAAAATGAGCAGTTCTTC.

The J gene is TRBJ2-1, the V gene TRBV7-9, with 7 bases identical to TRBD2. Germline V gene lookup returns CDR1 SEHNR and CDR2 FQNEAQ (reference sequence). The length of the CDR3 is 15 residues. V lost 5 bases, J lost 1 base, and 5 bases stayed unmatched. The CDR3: CASSPGGVSYNEQFF. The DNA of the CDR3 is TGTGCCAGCAGCCCTGGGGGGGTTTCCTACAATGAGCAGTTCTTC.

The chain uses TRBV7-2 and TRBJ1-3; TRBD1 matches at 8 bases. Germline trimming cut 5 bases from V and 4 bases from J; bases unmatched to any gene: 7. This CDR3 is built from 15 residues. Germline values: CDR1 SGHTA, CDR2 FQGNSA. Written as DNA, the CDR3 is TGTGCCAGCAGCCCCAGGGGGCCTTCAGGAAACACCATATATTTT. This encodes CASSPRGPSGNTIYF. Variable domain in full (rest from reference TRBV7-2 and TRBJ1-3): GAGVSQSPSNKVTEKGKDVELRCDPISGHTALYWYRQSLGQGLEFLIYFQGNSAPDKSGLPSDRFSAERTGGSVSTLTIQRTQQEDSAVYLCASSPRGPSGNTIYFGEGSWLTVV.

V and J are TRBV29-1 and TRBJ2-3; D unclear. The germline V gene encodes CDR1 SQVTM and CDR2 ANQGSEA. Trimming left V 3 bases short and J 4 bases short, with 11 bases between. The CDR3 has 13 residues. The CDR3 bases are TGCAGCGTTGAGGGCAGAGTGGCAGATACGCAGTATTTT. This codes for CSVEGRVADTQYF.

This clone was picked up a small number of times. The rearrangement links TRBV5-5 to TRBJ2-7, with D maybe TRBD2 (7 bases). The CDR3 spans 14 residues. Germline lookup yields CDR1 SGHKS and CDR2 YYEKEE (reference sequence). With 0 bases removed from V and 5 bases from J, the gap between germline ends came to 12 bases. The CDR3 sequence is CASSLAGGEHEQYF. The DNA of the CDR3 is TGTGCCAGCAGCTTGGCGGGGGGCGAACACGAGCAGTACTTC.

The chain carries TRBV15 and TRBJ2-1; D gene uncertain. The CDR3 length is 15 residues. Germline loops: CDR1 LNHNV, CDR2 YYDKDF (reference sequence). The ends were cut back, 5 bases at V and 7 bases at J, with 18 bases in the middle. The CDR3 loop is CATSVSRSSRNEQFF. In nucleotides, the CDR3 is TGTGCCACCAGCGTTAGTAGGAGCAGTAGGAATGAGCAGTTCTTC.

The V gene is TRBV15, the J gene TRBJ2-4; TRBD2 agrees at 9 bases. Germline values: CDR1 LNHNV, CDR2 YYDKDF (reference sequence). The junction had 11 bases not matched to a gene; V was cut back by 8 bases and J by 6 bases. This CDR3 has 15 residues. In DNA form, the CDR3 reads TGTGCCACCGGGCCGGCGGGAGGGAACATAAACATTCAGTACTTC. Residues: CATGPAGGNINIQYF.

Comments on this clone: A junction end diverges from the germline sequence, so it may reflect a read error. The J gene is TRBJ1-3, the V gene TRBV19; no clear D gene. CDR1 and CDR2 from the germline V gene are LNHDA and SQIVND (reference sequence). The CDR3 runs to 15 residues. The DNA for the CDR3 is TGTGCCAGTAGTACACAGTTCGGAACTGGGAACACCATATATTTT. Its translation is CASSTQFGTGNTIYF.

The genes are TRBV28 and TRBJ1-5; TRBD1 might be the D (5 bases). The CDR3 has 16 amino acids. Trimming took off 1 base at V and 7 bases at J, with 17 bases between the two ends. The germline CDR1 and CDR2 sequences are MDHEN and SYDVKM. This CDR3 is CASSLLGGTFGQPQHF. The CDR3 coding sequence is TGTGCCAGCAGTTTATTGGGGGGGACCTTCGGGCAGCCCCAGCATTTT.

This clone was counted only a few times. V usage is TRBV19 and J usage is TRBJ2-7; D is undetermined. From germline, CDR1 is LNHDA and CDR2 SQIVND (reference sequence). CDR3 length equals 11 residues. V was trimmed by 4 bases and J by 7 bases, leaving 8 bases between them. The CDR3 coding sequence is TGTGCCAGTAGTAATCAGAGGGAGCAGTACTTC. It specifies CASSNQREQYF.

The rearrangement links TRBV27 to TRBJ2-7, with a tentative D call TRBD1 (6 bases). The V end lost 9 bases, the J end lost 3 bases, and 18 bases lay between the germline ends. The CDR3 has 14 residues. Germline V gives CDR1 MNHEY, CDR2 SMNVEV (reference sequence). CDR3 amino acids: CARIGIAGVYEQYF. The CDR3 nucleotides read TGTGCCAGAATCGGTATAGCAGGGGTCTACGAGCAGTACTTC.

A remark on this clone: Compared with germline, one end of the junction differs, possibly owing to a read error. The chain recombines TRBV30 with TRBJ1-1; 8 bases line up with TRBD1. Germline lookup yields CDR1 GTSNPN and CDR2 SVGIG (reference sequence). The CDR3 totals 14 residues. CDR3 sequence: CAWGVGTGNTEAFF. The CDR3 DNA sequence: TGTGCCTGGGGTGTGGGGACAGGGAACACTGAAGCTTTCTTT.

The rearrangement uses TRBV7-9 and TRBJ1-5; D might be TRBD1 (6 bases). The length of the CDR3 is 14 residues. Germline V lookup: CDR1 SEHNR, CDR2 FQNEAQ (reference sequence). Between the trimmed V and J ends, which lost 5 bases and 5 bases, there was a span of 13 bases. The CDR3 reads CASSNNRDHQPQHF. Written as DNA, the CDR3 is TGTGCCAGCAGCAATAACAGGGATCATCAGCCCCAGCATTTT. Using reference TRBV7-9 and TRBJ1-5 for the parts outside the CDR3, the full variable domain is DTGVSQNPRHKITKRGQNVTFRCDPISEHNRLYWYRQTLGQGPEFLTYFQNEAQLEKSRLLSDRFSAERPKGSFSTLEIQRTEQGDSAMYLCASSNNRDHQPQHFGDGTRLSIL.

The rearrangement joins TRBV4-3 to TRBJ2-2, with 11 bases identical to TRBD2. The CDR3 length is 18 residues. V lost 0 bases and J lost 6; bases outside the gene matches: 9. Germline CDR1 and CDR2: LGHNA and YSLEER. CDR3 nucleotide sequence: TGCGCCAGCAGCCAAGAGTCCACTAGCGGGAGAGTAGCCGGGGAGCTGTTTTTT. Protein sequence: CASSQESTSGRVAGELFF.

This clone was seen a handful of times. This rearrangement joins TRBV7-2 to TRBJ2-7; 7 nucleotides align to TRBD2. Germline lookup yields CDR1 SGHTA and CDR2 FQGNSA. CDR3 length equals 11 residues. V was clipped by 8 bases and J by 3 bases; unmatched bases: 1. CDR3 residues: CASGGVYEQYF. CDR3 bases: TGTGCCAGCGGGGGGGTCTACGAGCAGTACTTC. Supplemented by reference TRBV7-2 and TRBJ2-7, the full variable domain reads GAGVSQSPSNKVTEKGKDVELRCDPISGHTALYWYRQSLGQGLEFLIYFQGNSAPDKSGLPSDRFSAERTGGSVSTLTIQRTQQEDSAVYLCASGGVYEQYFGPGTRLTVT.

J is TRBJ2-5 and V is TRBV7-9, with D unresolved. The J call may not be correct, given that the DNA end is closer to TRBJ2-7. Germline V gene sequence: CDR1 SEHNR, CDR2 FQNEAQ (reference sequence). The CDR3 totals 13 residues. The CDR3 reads CASSSLVTYEQYF. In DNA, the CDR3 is TGTGCCAGCAGCTCCCTAGTTACCTACGAGCAGTACTTC.

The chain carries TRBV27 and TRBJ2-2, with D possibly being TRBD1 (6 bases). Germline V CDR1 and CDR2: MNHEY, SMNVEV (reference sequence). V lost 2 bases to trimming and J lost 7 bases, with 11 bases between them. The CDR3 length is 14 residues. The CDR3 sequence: CASSLTGLGGELFF. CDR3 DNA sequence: TGTGCCAGCAGTTTAACAGGGCTCGGCGGGGAGCTGTTTTTT.

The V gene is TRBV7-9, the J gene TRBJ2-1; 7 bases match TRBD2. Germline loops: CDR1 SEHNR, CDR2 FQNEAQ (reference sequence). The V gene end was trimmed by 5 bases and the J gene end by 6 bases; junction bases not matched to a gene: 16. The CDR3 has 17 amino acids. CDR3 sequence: CASSPVWSGRAVNEQFF. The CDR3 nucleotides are TGTGCCAGCAGCCCAGTGTGGTCGGGGAGGGCCGTCAATGAGCAGTTCTTC.

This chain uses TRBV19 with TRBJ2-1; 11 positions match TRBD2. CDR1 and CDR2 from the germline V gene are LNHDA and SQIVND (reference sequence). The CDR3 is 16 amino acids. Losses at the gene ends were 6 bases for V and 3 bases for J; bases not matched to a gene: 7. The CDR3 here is CASSLLAGGHYNEQFF. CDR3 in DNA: TGTGCCAGTAGCCTCTTAGCGGGAGGGCACTACAATGAGCAGTTCTTC.

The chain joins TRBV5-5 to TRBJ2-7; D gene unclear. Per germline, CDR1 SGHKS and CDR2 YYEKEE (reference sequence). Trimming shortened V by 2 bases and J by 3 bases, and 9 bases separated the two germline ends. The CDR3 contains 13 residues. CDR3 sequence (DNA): TGTGCCAGCAGCTTTTCAGTGAACTACGAGCAGTACTTC. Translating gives CASSFSVNYEQYF.